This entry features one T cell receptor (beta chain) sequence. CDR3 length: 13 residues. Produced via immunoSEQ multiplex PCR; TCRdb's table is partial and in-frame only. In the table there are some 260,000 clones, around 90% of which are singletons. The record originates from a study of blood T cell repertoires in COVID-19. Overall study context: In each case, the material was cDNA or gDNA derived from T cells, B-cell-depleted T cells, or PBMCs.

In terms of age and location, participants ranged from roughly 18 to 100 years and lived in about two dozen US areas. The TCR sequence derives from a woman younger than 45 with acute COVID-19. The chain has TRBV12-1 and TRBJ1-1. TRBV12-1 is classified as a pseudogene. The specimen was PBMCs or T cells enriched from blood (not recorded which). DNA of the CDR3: TGTGCCAGCAGCTTTGTGCGGAACACTGAAGCTTTCTTT. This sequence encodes CASSFVRNTEAFF.